The following is a TCR beta chain sequence with its context. There are 15 residues in the CDR3. After removal of 2 bases from V and 0 bases from J, the junction contained 1 base not matched to a gene. Germline V lookup: CDR1 KGHSH, CDR2 LQKENI. The method was immunoSEQ multiplex PCR; TCRdb's version includes in-frame clones alone and lacks a portion of them. The sample carries roughly 74,000 clones, about 85% recorded once. This entry is derived from a study of T cell changes during pregnancy in multiple sclerosis. The material was peripheral blood, obtained before pregnancy. The clonotype was recovered from a female donor with multiple sclerosis, enrolled in a pregnancy study. The rearrangement uses TRBV18 and TRBJ2-1, with 7 bases matching TRBD2. The CDR3 reads CASSPSGDSYNEQFF. CDR3 DNA: TGTGCCAGCTCACCAAGCGGGGACTCCTACAATGAGCAGTTCTTC.